The 5 T cell receptor beta chains below all came from one sample that was sequenced in a study of blood T cell repertoires in COVID-19 (dated by TCRdb to 2020 to 2021). Library preparation employed the immunoSEQ multiplex PCR assay. The table was pulled from immuneACCESS by TCRdb, which kept in-frame rearrangements only. Such tables lose some clones; where checked, under half of the loss comes from unresolved V genes, and the rest has no known cause. The sample table holds about 100,000 clones, of which about 90% were seen once. Around 5% of the sample goes to the ten largest clones. Specimen: peripheral blood. These receptors were obtained from a human donor in a cohort sampled during active COVID-19.

The chain uses TRBV10-3 and TRBJ2-3; 8 positions match TRBD2. The CDR3 sequence is 14 residues long. Germline CDR1 ENHRY, CDR2 SYGVKD. The ends lost 5 bases at V and 2 bases at J; junction bases unmatched: 3. The CDR3 sequence is CAISSGRDTDTQYF. The CDR3 coding sequence is TGTGCCATCAGTAGCGGGAGAGACACAGATACGCAGTATTTT.

This chain uses TRBV28 with TRBJ2-1; D call uncertain. Germline CDR1 MDHEN, CDR2 SYDVKM. The V end was cut by 3 bases, the J end by 3 bases, with 9 bases between. The CDR3 has 14 residues. CDR3 amino acids: CASSFRERYNEQFF. As DNA, the CDR3 is TGTGCCAGCAGTTTCCGCGAACGCTACAATGAGCAGTTCTTC.

This chain joins TRBV3-1 (or the pseudogene TRBV3-2) and TRBJ2-1; 7 nucleotides agree with TRBD2. V shed 1 base, J shed 7 bases, and the junction held 10 bases outside the gene matches. The CDR3 spans 16 residues. Germline CDR1 is LGHDT and CDR2 is YNNKEL (reference sequence). This CDR3 is CASSQARGGSTNEQFF. Here the CDR3 DNA reads TGTGCCAGCAGCCAAGCCCGGGGCGGGAGTACGAATGAGCAGTTCTTC.

This clone was detected once. The chain carries TRBV11-1 and TRBJ1-1; the D gene is possibly TRBD1 (6 bases). CDR1 and CDR2 from the germline V gene are SGHAT and FQDESV (reference sequence). The ends were cut back, 5 bases at V and 5 bases at J, with 15 bases in the middle. CDR3 length: 14 amino acids. The CDR3 reads CASSIQGVGTEAFF. CDR3 nucleotides: TGTGCCAGCAGCATACAGGGTGTAGGAACTGAAGCTTTCTTT.

The chain has TRBV7-2 and TRBJ1-1, with no clear D. The ends were cut back, 5 bases at V and 0 bases at J, with 19 bases in the middle. The germline V gene has CDR1 SGHTA and CDR2 FQGNSA. This CDR3 contains 17 residues. The CDR3 loop is CASSPIGRNSMNTEAFF. CDR3 bases: TGTGCCAGCAGCCCAATCGGGAGGAACTCCATGAACACTGAAGCTTTCTTT.